These T cell receptor beta chains were read from a single sample in a study of CD8+ T cells in alopecia areata. Generated by immunoSEQ multiplex PCR, the TCRdb table keeps only in-frame clones and is missing some. The repertoire holds roughly 200,000 clones, with approximately 53% as singletons. The material was CD8+ T cells sorted from blood, obtained at week 24, from a patient treated with tofacitinib. All receptors derive from a human donor with alopecia areata. Each CDR3 is given with its conserved first and last residue. A D gene is named only where the DNA matches it firmly. Size tells how often a clone was seen (once, few, many) or the class of an expanded clone, and some rows leave it out.

j_call v_call clone_size d_call cdr3_nt cdr3_aa
TRBJ1-2 TRBV29-1 few NA TGCAGCGTTGAAGATTCGGGCTACACCTTC CSVEDSGYTF
TRBJ1-2 TRBV5-6 NA NA TGTGCCAGCAGCTCGGGGAACTATGGCTACACCTTC CASSSGNYGYTF
TRBJ2-5 TRBV19 NA NA TGTGCCAGTAGTATAGGCGGAAGTAAAGAGACCCAGTACTTC CASSIGGSKETQYF
TRBJ2-7 TRBV6-6 few TRBD1 TGTGCCAGCAGTTACCCCACGGGACAGGGGGCGAGCGAGCAGTACTTC CASSYPTGQGASEQYF
TRBJ2-1 TRBV7-9 NA NA TGTGCCAGCTCCCCTGATGGCGGCTCCTACAATGAGCAGTTCTTC CASSPDGGSYNEQFF
TRBJ1-1 TRBV13 NA NA TGTGCCAGCAGCTTAGGCCTAAAGAACACTGAAGCTTTCTTT CASSLGLKNTEAFF
TRBJ2-7 TRBV30 NA TRBD1 TGTGCCTGGAGTGGGACAGGGGGCTACGAGCAGTACTTC CAWSGTGGYEQYF
TRBJ1-1 TRBV4-3 few NA TGCGCCAGCAGCCCTGGCAGGGACACTGAAGCTTTCTTT CASSPGRDTEAFF
TRBJ1-5 TRBV4-1 NA NA TGCGCCAGCAGCCTCCTCGTAGGCAGTAATCAGCCCCAGCATTTT CASSLLVGSNQPQHF
TRBJ2-2 TRBV6-5 NA TRBD1 TGTGCCAGCACACCACAGGGGGATAACACCGGGGAGCTGTTTTTT CASTPQGDNTGELFF
TRBJ1-5 TRBV4-3 NA NA TGCGCCAGCAGCCAGACGAAAGGTCAGCCCCAGCATTTT CASSQTKGQPQHF
TRBJ1-1 TRBV30 NA NA TGTGCCTGGAGTGTACCTGGCTTGGCCACTGAAGCTTTCTTT CAWSVPGLATEAFF
TRBJ2-7 TRBV30 NA TRBD1 TGTGCCTGCGCCACCGGGACAGGGGGAAGCGAGCAGTACTTC CACATGTGGSEQYF
TRBJ2-2 TRBV15 NA NA TGTGCCACCAGCAGAGACCGGGGGACAGAAGTCACCGGGGAGCTGTTTTTT CATSRDRGTEVTGELFF
TRBJ2-5 TRBV7-2 few TRBD2 TGTGCCAGCAGCTTCGGAGCGGGGGCCGGGGAGACCCAGTACTTC CASSFGAGAGETQYF
TRBJ1-1 TRBV29-1 NA TRBD1 TGCAGCGCACAAGGGGGACAGGGGGCGATCACTGAAGCTTTCTTT CSAQGGQGAITEAFF
TRBJ1-1 TRBV7-2 NA TRBD1 TGTGCCAGCAGCTGGGGACAGGTGAACACTGAAGCTTTCTTT CASSWGQVNTEAFF
TRBJ2-7 TRBV2 NA TRBD2 TGTGCCAGCAGTCTGCAGACTAGCGGGGGGACCTACGAGCAGTACTTC CASSLQTSGGTYEQYF